These 8 T cell receptor beta chains came from one sample sequenced in a study of regulatory dendritic cells for organ transplantation. The data were produced by immunoSEQ multiplex PCR, yet TCRdb's version contains in-frame clones alone and is incomplete. The profile shows about 29,000 clones, about 79% of them singletons. Sample: memory CD4+ T cells from blood. Subset meaning: CD45RO+ memory T cells. All receptors come from a human donor in good health.

This rearrangement joins TRBV7-9 to TRBJ2-1; possible D gene TRBD2, 6 bases. The CDR3 has 14 amino acids. Trimming took off 5 bases at V and 16 bases at J, with 24 bases between the two ends. Germline assignment: CDR1 SEHNR and CDR2 FQNEAQ (reference sequence). CDR3 DNA sequence: TGTGCCAGCAGCCCTAGTGGCGGGATGGGGTCTTTATTCTTC. It translates to CASSPSGGMGSLFF.

This chain uses TRBV15 with TRBJ2-2; TRBD2 aligns across 7 bases. There are 15 residues in the CDR3. After removal of 5 bases from V and 1 base from J, the junction contained 4 bases not matched to a gene. Looked up from germline, CDR1 is LNHNV and CDR2 is YYDKDF (reference sequence). Here the CDR3 DNA reads TGTGCCACCAGCCAGCGGGATTTGAACACCGGGGAGCTGTTTTTT. It encodes CATSQRDLNTGELFF.

The rearrangement uses TRBV28 and TRBJ2-7; 11 bases match TRBD2. This CDR3 is 15 amino acids long. V trimming: 5 bases; J trimming: 2 bases; junction bases outside the gene matches: 5. Germline V gene sequence: CDR1 MDHEN, CDR2 SYDVKM. The chain's CDR3 is CASSQGTSGTYEQYF. Here the CDR3 DNA reads TGTGCCAGCAGTCAAGGGACTAGCGGAACCTACGAGCAGTACTTC.

The rearrangement uses TRBV30 and TRBJ1-2; TRBD1 matches at 9 bases. The V gene's germline CDR1 is GTSNPN and CDR2 SVGIG (reference sequence). The CDR3 totals 15 residues. J lost 3 bases, V lost 4 bases, and 9 bases had no gene match. DNA for the CDR3: TGTGCCTGGACCAAGGGACAGGGTTCGTACTATGGCTACACCTTC. Translation gives CAWTKGQGSYYGYTF.

The rearrangement links TRBV15 to TRBJ1-2; perhaps TRBD1 as D (5 bases). The germline V gene has CDR1 LNHNV and CDR2 YYDKDF (reference sequence). The CDR3 runs 14 residues. Between the trimmed V and J ends, which lost 4 bases and 6 bases, there was a span of 15 bases. The CDR3 nucleotides are TGTGCCACCAGCAAGACGGGACTGGGCGATGGCTACACCTTC. It yields the protein CATSKTGLGDGYTF. Full variable domain (outside the CDR3, taken from reference TRBV15 and TRBJ1-2): DAMVIQNPRYQVTQFGKPVTLSCSQTLNHNVMYWYQQKSSQAPKLLFHYYDKDFNNEADTPDNFQSRRPNTSFCFLDIRSPGLGDTAMYLCATSKTGLGDGYTFGSGTRLTVV.

The chain combines TRBV7-8 with TRBJ2-3, with D hard to call. The CDR3 covers 14 residues. With 1 base removed from V and 3 bases from J, the gap between germline ends came to 8 bases. Germline V gene lookup returns CDR1 SGHVS and CDR2 FQNEAQ. The CDR3 DNA is TGTGCCAGCAGCTTAGGCGAAATTACAGATACGCAGTATTTT. Translated, it gives CASSLGEITDTQYF.

For the CDR3, the DNA is TGCGCCAGCAGTCCTTCCGACTGGAGAGTGGAGACCCAGTACTTC. Translating it yields CASSPSDWRVETQYF. The gene calls are TRBV5-1 and TRBJ2-5, with no clear D. Germline V gene lookup returns CDR1 SGHRS and CDR2 YFSETQ. Trimming shortened V by 5 bases and J by 5 bases, and 19 bases separated the two germline ends. CDR3 length: 15 amino acids.

The CDR3 DNA reads TGTGCCGCCCGGCCTGGGCCTTCTGACTACGAGCAGTACTTC. Its translation: CAARPGPSDYEQYF. The rearrangement joins TRBV6-1 to TRBJ2-7; D uncertain. V gave up 11 bases and J gave up 3 bases, with 20 bases separating them. The CDR3 has 14 residues. The V gene's germline CDR1 is MNHNS and CDR2 SASEGT.